The 21 T cell receptor beta chains below were found in one sample sequenced in a study of T cell repertoires in cytomegalovirus infection. TCRdb recomputed calls from the reads with MiXCR, one row per CDR3 protein. This sample has 200,000 to 300,000 distinct CDR3 sequences, with around 8.7% found just once. The sequencing input was PBMCs. The receptors come from a human donor in good health (CMV status not recorded). Some clones in this sample may be carry-over from other donors' samples.

The J gene is TRBJ1-5, the V gene TRBV29-1, with a weak D call TRBD1 (5 bases). Trimming stripped 5 bases from V and 7 bases from J, with 12 bases between. CDR1 is SQVTM, CDR2 ANQGSEA, per germline. CDR3 length: 12 residues. The CDR3 here is CSVRNGDQPQHF. As DNA, the CDR3 is TGCAGCGTTAGGAACGGGGACCAGCCCCAGCATTTT.

Turning to this clonotype: A junction boundary mismatches the germline segment, possibly from a read error. The chain is built from TRBV12-3 or TRBV12-4 and TRBJ2-7; D call uncertain. The CDR3 runs to 12 residues. The CDR3 nucleotides read TGTGCCAGCAGTTTAGTGTCGCAGGAATATTCGTGG. Its protein is CASSLVSQEYSW.

The table lists this clonotype with many counts. The chain employs TRBV28 and TRBJ2-7; perhaps D is TRBD1 or TRBD2 (6 bases each). The CDR3 contains 14 residues. Germline lookup yields CDR1 MDHEN and CDR2 SYDVKM. The germline V and J ends were trimmed by 2 bases and 6 bases, with 14 bases remaining between them. The CDR3 loop reads CASSLIWSGAEQYF. Written as DNA, the CDR3 is TGTGCCAGCAGTTTAATATGGTCGGGGGCCGAGCAGTACTTC.

This clonotype was picked up a small number of times. The chain is built from TRBV5-5 and TRBJ1-2, with a tentative D call TRBD1 (5 bases). The CDR3 sequence is 12 residues long. V was clipped by 4 bases and J by 4 bases, with 8 bases between them. The V gene's germline CDR1 is SGHKS and CDR2 YYEKEE (reference sequence). CDR3 DNA: TGTGCCAGCAGCATAGACAGCTATGGCTACACCTTC. Residues: CASSIDSYGYTF.

This clonotype was recorded a few times. This chain joins TRBV18 and TRBJ1-1; D unclear. The CDR3 has 14 amino acids. V shed 2 bases and J shed 0 bases, with 7 bases lying between them. Germline V gene sequence: CDR1 KGHSH, CDR2 LQKENI. In nucleotides, the CDR3 is TGTGCCAGCTCACCAGAACAGATGAACACTGAAGCTTTCTTT. Translation: CASSPEQMNTEAFF.

The chain employs TRBV7-2 and TRBJ2-4, with TRBD2 matching over 8 bases. The CDR3 sequence is 15 residues long. V lost 5 bases to trimming and J lost 4 bases; unmatched junction nucleotides: 7. Germline assignment: CDR1 SGHTA and CDR2 FQGNSA. This chain's CDR3 is CASSPGGMEKNIQYF. CDR3 nucleotides: TGTGCCAGCAGCCCGGGGGGGATGGAGAAAAACATTCAGTACTTC.

The sample holds a few counts of this clonotype. The chain combines TRBV30 with TRBJ1-2; the D is unclear. V gave up 8 bases and J gave up 2 bases, with 15 bases separating them. Germline CDR1 is GTSNPN and CDR2 is SVGIG (reference sequence). This CDR3 is 13 amino acids long. The CDR3 protein is CAPTKFSNYGYTF. The CDR3 DNA reads as TGTGCCCCTACAAAGTTCAGCAACTATGGCTACACCTTC.

This clonotype was detected many times. The chain links TRBV7-2 to TRBJ1-5, with D uncertain. Deletions cut 0 bases from V and 7 bases from J, with 7 bases between. This CDR3 is 13 amino acids long. The V gene's germline CDR1 is SGHTA and CDR2 FQGNSA. The CDR3 loop is CASSLAMGQPQHF. CDR3 in DNA: TGTGCCAGCAGCTTAGCGATGGGGCAGCCCCAGCATTTT.

This clonotype appeared a few times. This chain links TRBV10-3 with TRBJ1-6; D remains unclear. Trimming took 5 bases from V and 5 from J, leaving 10 bases between them. The CDR3 runs 14 residues. The germline V gene has CDR1 ENHRY and CDR2 SYGVKD. The CDR3 nucleotides are TGTGCCATCAGTTCTCAGGAGAATAATTCACCCCTCCACTTT. Protein: CAISSQENNSPLHF.

This clonotype was picked up many times. J is TRBJ1-3 and V is TRBV7-2, with a possible D match to TRBD1 (5 bases). Germline assignment: CDR1 SGHTA and CDR2 FQGNSA. Between the trimmed V and J ends, which lost 8 bases and 2 bases, there was a span of 13 bases. This CDR3 has 14 amino acids. The CDR3 loop is CASDRGLPGNTIYF. CDR3 bases: TGTGCCAGCGATAGGGGACTGCCTGGAAACACCATATATTTT.

This chain connects TRBV6-2 or TRBV6-3 to TRBJ1-5, with a weak D call TRBD1 (6 bases). The CDR3 has 16 amino acids. Deletions cut 5 bases from V and 2 bases from J, with 16 bases between. Germline V gene data show CDR1 as MNHEY and CDR2 as SVGEGT. For the CDR3, the DNA is TGTGCCAGCAGTACCCAGGGGCGGAGGGGCAATCAGCCCCAGCATTTT. This encodes CASSTQGRRGNQPQHF.

This clonotype was seen at least ten times. The V gene is TRBV28, the J gene TRBJ2-3, with TRBD2 identical over 14 bases. The CDR3 has 14 residues. V gave up 10 bases and J gave up 7 bases; unmatched junction bases: 7. Per germline, CDR1 MDHEN and CDR2 SYDVKM. CDR3 sequence: CAIGTSGGVNTQYF. In DNA, the CDR3 is TGTGCCATAGGGACTAGCGGGGGTGTGAATACGCAGTATTTT.

This clonotype has ten or more counts. The gene calls are TRBV6-6 and TRBJ2-7; D unclear. Germline lookup yields CDR1 MNHNY and CDR2 SVGAGI (reference sequence). This CDR3 comprises 13 residues. V lost 0 bases and J 2 bases, leaving 5 bases between the germline ends. CDR3 protein: CASSYSSTYEQYF. The CDR3 region has the DNA TGTGCCAGCAGTTACTCTAGCACCTACGAGCAGTACTTC.

There are a few counts of this clonotype. In DNA, the CDR3 is TGTGCCAGCAATCCCTCAGCGGGGGTGTTATACAATGAGCAGTTCTTC. Translated: CASNPSAGVLYNEQFF. V usage is TRBV6-6 and J usage is TRBJ2-1; 8 bases match TRBD2. The ends lost 7 bases at V and 4 bases at J; junction bases unmatched: 12. Germline assignment: CDR1 MNHNY and CDR2 SVGAGI (reference sequence). This CDR3 region has 16 residues.

Many counts were recorded for this clonotype. The chain links TRBV7-2 to TRBJ2-3; D not resolved. The CDR3 length is 15 residues. Trimming pared 8 bases from V and 0 bases from J, leaving 15 bases between. The germline V gene encodes CDR1 SGHTA and CDR2 FQGNSA. CDR3 residues: CASLSLGRSTDTQYF. The CDR3 region has the DNA TGTGCCAGCCTAAGTCTTGGTAGGAGCACAGATACGCAGTATTTT.

This clonotype was seen at least ten times. V is TRBV6-2 or TRBV6-3 and J is TRBJ2-3; 13 bases are a match to TRBD2. The germline V gene has CDR1 MNHEY and CDR2 SVGEGT. This CDR3 has 17 residues. The ends lost 4 bases at V and 4 bases at J; junction bases unmatched: 8. The CDR3 DNA follows: TGTGCCAGCAGTTCCCTACCACTAGCGGGGGGGCCAGATACGCAGTATTTT. Amino acids: CASSSLPLAGGPDTQYF.

V is TRBV7-9 and J is TRBJ2-1; possible D gene TRBD2, 5 bases. CDR1 and CDR2 (germline): SEHNR, FQNEAQ (reference sequence). This CDR3 is 13 amino acids long. Trimming removed 11 bases at V and 0 bases at J, with 11 bases between. This chain's CDR3 is CALEVSSYNEQFF. CDR3 DNA: TGTGCCCTGGAGGTGAGCTCCTACAATGAGCAGTTCTTC. Combining the CDR3 with reference TRBV7-9 and TRBJ2-1 gives the whole variable domain DTGVSQNPRHKITKRGQNVTFRCDPISEHNRLYWYRQTLGQGPEFLTYFQNEAQLEKSRLLSDRFSAERPKGSFSTLEIQRTEQGDSAMYLCALEVSSYNEQFFGPGTRLTVL.

This clonotype was detected many times. The chain couples TRBV7-2 to TRBJ2-2; D call uncertain. CDR1 and CDR2 from the germline V gene are SGHTA and FQGNSA. V was clipped by 4 bases and J by 6 bases, with 9 bases between them. The CDR3 sequence is 13 residues long. This CDR3 reads CASSSRRAGELFF. The DNA for the CDR3 is TGTGCCAGCAGCTCCCGACGGGCCGGGGAGCTGTTTTTT. Complete variable domain (other parts from reference TRBV7-2 and TRBJ2-2): GAGVSQSPSNKVTEKGKDVELRCDPISGHTALYWYRQSLGQGLEFLIYFQGNSAPDKSGLPSDRFSAERTGGSVSTLTIQRTQQEDSAVYLCASSSRRAGELFFGEGSRLTVL.

Ten or more counts support this clonotype. The CDR3 DNA is TGTGCCAGCAGCGACGGGACAGCGGGGGATCGCGAGCAGTACTTC. It translates to CASSDGTAGDREQYF. The chain couples TRBV6-1 to TRBJ2-7, with a weak D call TRBD2 (8 bases). Germline assignment: CDR1 MNHNS and CDR2 SASEGT. The CDR3 runs 15 residues. Trimming stripped 6 bases from V and 6 bases from J, with 21 bases between.

This clonotype was counted many times. The rearrangement links TRBV7-2 to TRBJ1-6, with D possibly being TRBD1 (6 bases). V gave up 2 bases and J gave up 9 bases, with 14 bases separating them. In germline, CDR1 is SGHTA, CDR2 FQGNSA. This CDR3 region has 15 residues. The CDR3 region is CASSLKTGTGSPLHF. For the CDR3, the DNA is TGTGCCAGCAGCTTAAAGACAGGTACCGGTTCACCCCTCCACTTT.

This clonotype appeared a few times. This chain connects TRBV19 to TRBJ1-5; no clear D. The CDR3 is 16 residues long. The V end lost 5 bases, the J end lost 0 bases, and 14 bases lay between the germline ends. In germline, CDR1 is LNHDA, CDR2 SQIVND (reference sequence). CDR3 sequence: CASSPRIRLSNQPQHF. The CDR3 nucleotides read TGTGCCAGTAGTCCTCGGATACGCCTTAGCAATCAGCCCCAGCATTTT.